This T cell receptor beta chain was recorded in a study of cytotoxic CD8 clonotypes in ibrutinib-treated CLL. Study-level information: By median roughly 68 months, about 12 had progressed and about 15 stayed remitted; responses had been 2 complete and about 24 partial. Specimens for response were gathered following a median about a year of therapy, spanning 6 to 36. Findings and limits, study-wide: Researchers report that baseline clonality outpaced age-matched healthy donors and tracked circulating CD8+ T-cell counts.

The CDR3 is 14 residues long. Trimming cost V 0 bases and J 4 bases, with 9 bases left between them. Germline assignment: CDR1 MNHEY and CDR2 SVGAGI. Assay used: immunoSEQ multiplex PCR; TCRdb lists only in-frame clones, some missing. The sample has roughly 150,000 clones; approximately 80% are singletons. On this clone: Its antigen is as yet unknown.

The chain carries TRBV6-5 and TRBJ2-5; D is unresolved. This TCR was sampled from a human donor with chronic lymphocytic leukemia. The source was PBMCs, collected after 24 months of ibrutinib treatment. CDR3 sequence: CASSYSWQTETQYF. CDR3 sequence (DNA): TGTGCCAGCAGTTACTCGTGGCAGACAGAGACCCAGTACTTC.